The present entry profiles one T cell receptor beta chain with its context. This sample was taken from a study of CD8+ T cells in alopecia areata. Germline values: CDR1 SGDLS, CDR2 YYNGEE. V lost 3 bases and J lost 4; bases outside the gene matches: 2. This CDR3 region has 14 residues. The treatment was: oral pan-JAK inhibitor, 5-10 mg twice daily. Reverse transcription of extracted RNA yielded cDNA, which provided the sequencing template. Some clones are missing from TCRdb's copy, which holds only in-frame ones; the method was immunoSEQ multiplex PCR. The sample consists of 150,000 to 200,000 clones, less than 70% of them appearing once.

This chain connects TRBV9 to TRBJ2-2; TRBD1 matches at 8 bases. The receptor comes from a human donor with alopecia areata. The sample here was CD4+ T cells sorted from blood, taken at week 24, from a patient treated with tofacitinib. CDR3 sequence (DNA): TGTGCCAGCAGCGGCACAGGGGGCACCGGGGAGCTGTTTTTT. Its protein is CASSGTGGTGELFF. Supplemented by reference TRBV9 and TRBJ2-2, the full variable domain reads DSGVTQTPKHLITATGQRVTLRCSPRSGDLSVYWYQQSLDQGLQFLIQYYNGEERAKGNILERFSAQQFPDLHSELNLSSLELGDSALYFCASSGTGGTGELFFGEGSRLTVL.